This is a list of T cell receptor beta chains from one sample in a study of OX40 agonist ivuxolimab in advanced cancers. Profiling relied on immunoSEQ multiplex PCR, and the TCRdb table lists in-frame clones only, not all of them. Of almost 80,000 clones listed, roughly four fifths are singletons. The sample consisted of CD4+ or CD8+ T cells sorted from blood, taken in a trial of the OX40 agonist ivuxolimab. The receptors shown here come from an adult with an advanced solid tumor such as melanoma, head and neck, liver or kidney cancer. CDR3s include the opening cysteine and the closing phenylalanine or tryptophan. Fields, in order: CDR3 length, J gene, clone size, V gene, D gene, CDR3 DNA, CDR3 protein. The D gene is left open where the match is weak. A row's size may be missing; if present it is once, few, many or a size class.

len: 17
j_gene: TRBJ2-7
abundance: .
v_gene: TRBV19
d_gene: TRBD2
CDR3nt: TGTGCCAGTAGTCCCCGGACTAGCGGGGTATACTCCTACGAGCAGTACTTC
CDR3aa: CASSPRTSGVYSYEQYF

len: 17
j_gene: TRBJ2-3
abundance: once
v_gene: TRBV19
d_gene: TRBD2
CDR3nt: TGTGCCAGTAGTACCCGGACTAGCGGTGCGCGCACAGATACGCAGTATTTT
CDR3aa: CASSTRTSGARTDTQYF

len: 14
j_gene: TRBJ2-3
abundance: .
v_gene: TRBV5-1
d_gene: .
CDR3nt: TGCGCCAGCAGCTTGGTGGGGTCCCAGGATACGCAGTATTTT
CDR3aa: CASSLVGSQDTQYF

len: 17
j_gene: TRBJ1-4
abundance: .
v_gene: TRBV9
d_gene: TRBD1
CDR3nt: TGTGCCAGCAGCGTATCTTTCGGACAGGGACCAAATGAAAAACTGTTTTTT
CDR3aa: CASSVSFGQGPNEKLFF

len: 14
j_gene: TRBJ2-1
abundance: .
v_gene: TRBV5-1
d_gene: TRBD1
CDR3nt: TGCGCCAGCAGGGGACAGAGTTACTACAATGAGCAGTTCTTC
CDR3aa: CASRGQSYYNEQFF

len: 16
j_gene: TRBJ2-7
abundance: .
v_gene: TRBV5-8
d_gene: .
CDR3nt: TGTGCCAGCAGCTTGGGGGGTGGGGACGGGTCCTACGAGCAGTACTTC
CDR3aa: CASSLGGGDGSYEQYF

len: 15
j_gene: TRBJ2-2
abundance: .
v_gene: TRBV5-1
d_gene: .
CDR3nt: TGCGCCAGCAGCTTGGACGAGTACGAATTCGGGGAGCTGTTTTTT
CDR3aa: CASSLDEYEFGELFF

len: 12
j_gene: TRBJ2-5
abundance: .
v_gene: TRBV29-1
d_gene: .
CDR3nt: TGCAGCGTTCGGGACGGTCCGGAGACCCAGTACTTC
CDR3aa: CSVRDGPETQYF

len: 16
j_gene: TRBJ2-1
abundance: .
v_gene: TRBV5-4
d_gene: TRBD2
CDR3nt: TGTGCCAGCAGCCCTACTCCGGGACTAGTTTTAAATGAGCAGTTCTTC
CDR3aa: CASSPTPGLVLNEQFF

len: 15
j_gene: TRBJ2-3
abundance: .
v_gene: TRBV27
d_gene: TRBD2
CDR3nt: TGTGCCAGCAGTTTATTCGGGGGGGGCACAGATACGCAGTATTTT
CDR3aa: CASSLFGGGTDTQYF

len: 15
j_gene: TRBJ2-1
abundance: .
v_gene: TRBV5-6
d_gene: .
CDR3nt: TGTGCCAGCAGCACTCTGGGCGGCTACTACAATGAGCAGTTCTTC
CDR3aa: CASSTLGGYYNEQFF

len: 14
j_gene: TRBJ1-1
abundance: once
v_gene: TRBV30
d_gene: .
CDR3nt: TGTGCCTGGAGCGCGGGCCGGATGAACACTGAAGCTTTCTTT
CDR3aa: CAWSAGRMNTEAFF

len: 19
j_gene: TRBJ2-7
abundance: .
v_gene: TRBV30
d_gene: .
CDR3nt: TGTGCCTGGAGTGCGGACAGGGCCATTGAGGGAGGGCCGTCCTACGAGCAGTACTTC
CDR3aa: CAWSADRAIEGGPSYEQYF

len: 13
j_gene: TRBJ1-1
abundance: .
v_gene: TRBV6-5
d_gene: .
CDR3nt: TGTGCCAGCAGTTACCGGGGAACCACTGAAGCTTTCTTT
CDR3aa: CASSYRGTTEAFF

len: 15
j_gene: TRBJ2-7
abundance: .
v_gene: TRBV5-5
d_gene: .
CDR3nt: TGTGCCAGCAGCCTTAGAGGGAGCCCTCGGAACGAGCAGTACTTC
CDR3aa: CASSLRGSPRNEQYF

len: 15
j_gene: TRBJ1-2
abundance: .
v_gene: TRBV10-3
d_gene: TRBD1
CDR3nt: TGTGCCATCAGTGACGGGACAGGGAAAATGCCTGGCTACACCTTC
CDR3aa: CAISDGTGKMPGYTF

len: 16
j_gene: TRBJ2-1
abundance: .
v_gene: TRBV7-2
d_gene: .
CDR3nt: TGTGCCAGCAGCTTATTGAGGGGGGTAGAGGGGAATGAGCAGTTCTTC
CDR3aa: CASSLLRGVEGNEQFF

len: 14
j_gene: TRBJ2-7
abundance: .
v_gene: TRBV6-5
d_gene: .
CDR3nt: TGTGCCAGCAGTTACGAACGGGGATACTACGAGCAGTACTTC
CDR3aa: CASSYERGYYEQYF

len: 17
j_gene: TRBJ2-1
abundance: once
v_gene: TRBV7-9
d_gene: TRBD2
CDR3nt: TGTGCCAGCAGCTTGGGGGGACGGCGGGAGGGCCGAAATGAGCAGTTCTTC
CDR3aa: CASSLGGRREGRNEQFF

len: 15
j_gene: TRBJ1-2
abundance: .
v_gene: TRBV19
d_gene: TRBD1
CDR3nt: TGTGCCAGCAAGGATCCGGGACAGGGGGCGGGAGGCTACACCTTC
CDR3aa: CASKDPGQGAGGYTF

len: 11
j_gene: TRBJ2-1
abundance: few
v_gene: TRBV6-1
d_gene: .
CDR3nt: TGTGCCAGCACCACACCCAATGAGCAGTTCTTC
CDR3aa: CASTTPNEQFF

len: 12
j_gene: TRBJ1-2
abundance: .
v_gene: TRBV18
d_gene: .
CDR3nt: TGTGCCAGCTCCGGGGTCAGACGTGGCTACACCTTC
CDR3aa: CASSGVRRGYTF

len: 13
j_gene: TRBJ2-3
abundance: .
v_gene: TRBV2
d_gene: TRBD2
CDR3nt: TGTGCCAGCAGTGAGAGCGGGGGGATCCGAGAGTATTTT
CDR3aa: CASSESGGIREYF

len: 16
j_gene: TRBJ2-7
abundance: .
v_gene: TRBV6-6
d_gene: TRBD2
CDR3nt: TGTGCCAGCAGTTACTCGCCTAGCGGGGACTCCTACGAGCAGTACTTC
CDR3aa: CASSYSPSGDSYEQYF

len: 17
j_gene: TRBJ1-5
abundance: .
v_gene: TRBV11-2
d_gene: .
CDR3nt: TGTGCCAGCAGCTTGGTATTCGGACAGACTTCCAATCAGCCCCAGCATTTT
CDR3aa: CASSLVFGQTSNQPQHF

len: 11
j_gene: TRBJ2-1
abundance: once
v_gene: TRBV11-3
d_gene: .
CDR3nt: TGTGCCAGCAGCTTAGAGGGGCCCCAGTTCTTC
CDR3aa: CASSLEGPQFF

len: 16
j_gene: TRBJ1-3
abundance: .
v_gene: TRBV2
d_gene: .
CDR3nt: TGTGCCAGCAGTGAAGTAAGGCCAACGGCTGGAAACACCATATATTTT
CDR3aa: CASSEVRPTAGNTIYF

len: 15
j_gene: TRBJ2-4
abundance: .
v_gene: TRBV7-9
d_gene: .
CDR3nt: TGTGCCAGCAGCTCGGGGTGGGACGGAAAAAACATTCAGTACTTC
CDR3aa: CASSSGWDGKNIQYF

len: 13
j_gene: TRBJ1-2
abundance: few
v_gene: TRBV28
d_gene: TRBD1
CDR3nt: TGTGCCACCGAAACCACAGGGGCCCATGGCTACACCTTC
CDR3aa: CATETTGAHGYTF

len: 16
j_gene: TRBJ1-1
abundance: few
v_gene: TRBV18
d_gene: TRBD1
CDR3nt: TGTGCCAGCTCGCCCCGGCAGGGGGCTGTGGACACTGAAGCTTTCTTT
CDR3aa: CASSPRQGAVDTEAFF

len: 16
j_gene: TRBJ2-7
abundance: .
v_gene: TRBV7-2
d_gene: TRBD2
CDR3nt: TGTGCCAGCAGCTTACCTGGACTAGCGGGATCCTACGAGCAGTACTTC
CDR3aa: CASSLPGLAGSYEQYF

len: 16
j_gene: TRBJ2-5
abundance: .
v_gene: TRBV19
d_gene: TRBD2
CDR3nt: TGTGCCAGTAGCCATCAAGTTGGGAGGGTTCGCGAGACCCAGTACTTC
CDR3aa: CASSHQVGRVRETQYF

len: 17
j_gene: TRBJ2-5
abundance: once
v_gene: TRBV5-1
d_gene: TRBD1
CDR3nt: TGCGCCAGCAGCTTGCGGGCCGCGACAGGGGGGCAAGAGACCCAGTACTTC
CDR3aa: CASSLRAATGGQETQYF

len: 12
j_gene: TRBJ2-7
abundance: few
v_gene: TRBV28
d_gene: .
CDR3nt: TGTGCCAGCAGTGAGGGGGTACACGAGCAGTACTTC
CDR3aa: CASSEGVHEQYF

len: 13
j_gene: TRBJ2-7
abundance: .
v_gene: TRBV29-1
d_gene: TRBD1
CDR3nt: TGCAGCGTTGGGGTGACAGGGGATTACGAGCAGTACTTC
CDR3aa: CSVGVTGDYEQYF

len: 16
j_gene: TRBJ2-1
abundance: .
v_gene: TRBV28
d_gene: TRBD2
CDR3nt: TGTGCCAGCAGTCTCCCGACTAGCGGGAGGCCCAATGAGCAGTTCTTC
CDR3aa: CASSLPTSGRPNEQFF

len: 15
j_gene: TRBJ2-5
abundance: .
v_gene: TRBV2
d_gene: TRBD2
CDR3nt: TGTGCCAGCGGGCTAGCGGGAGTAGGGTCAGAGACCCAGTACTTC
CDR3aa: CASGLAGVGSETQYF

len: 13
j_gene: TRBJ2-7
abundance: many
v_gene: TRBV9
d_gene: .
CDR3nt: TGTGCCAGCAGCGTGTCCAGGGGAGGCGAGCAGTACTTC
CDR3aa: CASSVSRGGEQYF

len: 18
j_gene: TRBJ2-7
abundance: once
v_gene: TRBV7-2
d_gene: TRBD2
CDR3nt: TGTGCCAGCAGCTTAGCGCTCAGCGGGGGGGTTGGGCACTACGAGCAGTACTTC
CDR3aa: CASSLALSGGVGHYEQYF

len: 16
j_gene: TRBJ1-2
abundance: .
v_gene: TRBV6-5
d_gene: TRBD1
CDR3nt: TGTGCCAGCAGTTTCGAAACCGGGACAGGTAACTATGGCTACACCTTC
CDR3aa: CASSFETGTGNYGYTF